This T cell receptor (beta chain) was obtained from a study of blood T cell repertoires in COVID-19. Looking at the study overall: Acute and convalescent COVID-19 samples came from the United States, Italy and Spain.

The authors' processing: Amplified reference gene primers provided the basis for estimating nucleated cell counts. The method was immunoSEQ multiplex PCR; TCRdb's version includes in-frame clones alone and lacks a portion of them. That table supplies the V and J calls and clone size; D and trimming were determined from the DNA. The table includes around 360,000 clones, around 87% detected once. It was during active infection that Seattle patients were enrolled and then longitudinally followed. Germline loops: CDR1 SGHDT, CDR2 YYEEEE. The CDR3 runs 15 residues. The trim removed 0 bases at V and 4 bases at J, leaving 5 bases unmatched.

Sample: peripheral blood. The chain recombines TRBV5-6 with TRBJ1-2; the match to TRBD1 covers 8 bases. The receptor's source is a woman aged 25-40 years with COVID-19, enrolled during active disease. In DNA, the CDR3 is TGTGCCAGCAGCTTGGTGGGGACAGGCGCCTATGGCTACACCTTC. Its translation is CASSLVGTGAYGYTF.